The rows below give T cell receptor beta chains drawn from one sample of a study of OX40 agonist ivuxolimab in advanced cancers. Assay: immunoSEQ multiplex PCR; the TCRdb copy retains only in-frame clones and omits some. The sample lists some 70,000 clones; approximately 90% were seen once. The specimen was CD4+ or CD8+ T cells sorted from blood, collected in a trial of the OX40 agonist ivuxolimab. Receptors were obtained from an adult with an advanced solid tumor such as melanoma, head and neck, liver or kidney cancer. CDR3s include the opening cysteine and the closing phenylalanine or tryptophan. The D gene is left open where the match is weak. For some rows the clone size is stated as once, few or many, or as a class when expanded; others skip it.

DNA	CDR3	D	V	J	size
TGTGCCAGCAGCCAGGGGGTAGGCGTATCTGATTCACCCCTCCACTTT	CASSQGVGVSDSPLHF	.	TRBV4-2	TRBJ1-6	.
TGTGCCATCGCAGGGGAAGAGACCCAGTACTTC	CAIAGEETQYF	.	TRBV10-3	TRBJ2-5	few
TGTGCCAGCAGCTTGCTCAGCGGGGAAAACATTCAGTACTTC	CASSLLSGENIQYF	TRBD2	TRBV7-9	TRBJ2-4	.
TGCGCCAGCTTGGGACAGGGGGACGACGAGCAGTACTTC	CASLGQGDDEQYF	TRBD1	TRBV5-1	TRBJ2-7	.
TGTGCCAGTGGTGACCGACACGGGAATCAGCCCCAGCATTTT	CASGDRHGNQPQHF	.	TRBV19	TRBJ1-5	.
TGTGCCAGCAGTGAAGCTCGACAGAGAAACACTGAAGCTTTCTTT	CASSEARQRNTEAFF	.	TRBV6-1	TRBJ1-1	.
TGTGCCAGCAGTTTCGGACAGATCCTTAATGAGCAGTTCTTC	CASSFGQILNEQFF	.	TRBV27	TRBJ2-1	.
TGTGCCAGCAGCTTAGGGGGTGTTAATGAAAAACTGTTTTTT	CASSLGGVNEKLFF	.	TRBV7-9	TRBJ1-4	.
TGTGCCAGCAGTTCAGGGACCCTTGCTTTCTTT	CASSSGTLAFF	.	TRBV6-1	TRBJ1-1	.
TGTGCCAGCAGTCGAGAGGGGGGCACAGATACGCAGTATTTT	CASSREGGTDTQYF	.	TRBV7-9	TRBJ2-3	.
TGTGCCAGCAGCGTATACCAGGGGGCCGGGGAGCTGTTTTTT	CASSVYQGAGELFF	TRBD1	TRBV11-2	TRBJ2-2	.
TGCGCCAGCAGCCAAGAGATAGGGTATGGCTACACCTTC	CASSQEIGYGYTF	.	TRBV7-2	TRBJ1-2	once
TGCGCCAGCACCCTCGGCCCACCGATTCTAGCCAAAAACATTCAGTACTTC	CASTLGPPILAKNIQYF	.	TRBV4-1	TRBJ2-4	.
TGTGCCAGCAGCCCCGTGAGCAGTATTGCAGATACGCAGTATTTT	CASSPVSSIADTQYF	.	TRBV11-2	TRBJ2-3	.
TGTGCTAGTGGTTTGCCCTCCGGGACTATCAATTCACCCCTCCACTTT	CASGLPSGTINSPLHF	.	TRBV12-5	TRBJ1-6	.
TGTGCCAGCAGTTATATCCAGACTAATTCACCCCTCCACTTT	CASSYIQTNSPLHF	.	TRBV6-5	TRBJ1-6	.
TGTGCCAGCTCACCACCAGACAGGGGCAACGAGCAGTACTTC	CASSPPDRGNEQYF	TRBD1	TRBV18	TRBJ2-7	.
TGTGCCAGCGGGGACAACTATGGCTACACCTTC	CASGDNYGYTF	.	TRBV5-6	TRBJ1-2	.
TGTGCCAGCAGTTTCGTAGCCGCTAGCACAGATACGCAGTATTTT	CASSFVAASTDTQYF	.	TRBV6-4	TRBJ2-3	.